The clone carrying this T cell receptor beta chain showed up many times. Its antigen is unidentified. The data belong to a study of T cell repertoires in cytomegalovirus infection. As for the study in general: The public TCR beta signatures pointed to both CMV infection and matching HLA type. Overall study findings and caveats: Cumulative public TCR beta family frequency identified CMV carriers with the relevant HLA. Dominant in the ex vivo response were TCR beta clonotypes restricted by HLA-C and specific for CMV.

The V end lost 0 bases, the J end lost 4 bases, and 7 bases lay between the germline ends. The CDR3 contains 15 residues. MiXCR, applied by TCRdb to the reads, yields one record per CDR3 protein. The data hold approximately 130,000 distinct CDR3 sequences, with 7% to 10% observed a single time. The sample was PBMCs. The source is a human donor in good health (CMV status not recorded). Some clones in this sample may be carry-over from other donors' samples. V usage is TRBV12-3 or TRBV12-4 and J usage is TRBJ2-6; D gene uncertain. The CDR3 nucleotides are TGTGCCAGCAGTTTAGCAGGGCTCGGGGCCAACGTCCTGACTTTC. Translation gives CASSLAGLGANVLTF.